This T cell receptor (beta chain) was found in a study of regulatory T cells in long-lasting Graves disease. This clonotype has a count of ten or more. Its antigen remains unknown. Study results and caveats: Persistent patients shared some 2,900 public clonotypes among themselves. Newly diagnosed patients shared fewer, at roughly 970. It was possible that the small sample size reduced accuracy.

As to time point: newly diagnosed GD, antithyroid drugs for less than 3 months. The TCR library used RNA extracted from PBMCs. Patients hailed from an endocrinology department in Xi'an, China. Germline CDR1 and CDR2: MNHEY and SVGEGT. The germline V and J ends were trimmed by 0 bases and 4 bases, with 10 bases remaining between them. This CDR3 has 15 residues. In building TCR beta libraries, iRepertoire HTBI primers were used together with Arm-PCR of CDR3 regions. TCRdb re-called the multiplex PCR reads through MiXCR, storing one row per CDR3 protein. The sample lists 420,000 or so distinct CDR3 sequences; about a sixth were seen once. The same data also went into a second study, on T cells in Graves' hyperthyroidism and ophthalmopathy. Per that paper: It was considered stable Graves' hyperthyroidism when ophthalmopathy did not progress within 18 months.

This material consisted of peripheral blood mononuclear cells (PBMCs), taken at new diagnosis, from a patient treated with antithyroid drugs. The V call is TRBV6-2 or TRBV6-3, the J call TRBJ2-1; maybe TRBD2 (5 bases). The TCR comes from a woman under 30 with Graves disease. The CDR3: CASSYSGNLYNEQFF. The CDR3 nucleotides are TGTGCCAGCAGTTACTCCGGGAACCTGTACAATGAGCAGTTCTTC.